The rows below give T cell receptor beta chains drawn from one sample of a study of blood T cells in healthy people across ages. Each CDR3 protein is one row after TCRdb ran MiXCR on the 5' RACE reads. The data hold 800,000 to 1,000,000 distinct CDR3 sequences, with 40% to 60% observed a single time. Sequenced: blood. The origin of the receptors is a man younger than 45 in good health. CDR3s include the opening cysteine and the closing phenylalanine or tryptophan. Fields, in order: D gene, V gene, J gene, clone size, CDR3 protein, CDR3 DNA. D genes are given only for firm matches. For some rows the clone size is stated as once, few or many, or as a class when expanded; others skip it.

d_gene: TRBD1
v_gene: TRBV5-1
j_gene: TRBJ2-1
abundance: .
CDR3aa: CASSQGPGTGVFEQFF
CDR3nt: TGCGCCAGCAGCCAAGGTCCCGGGACAGGGGTTTTTGAGCAGTTCTTC

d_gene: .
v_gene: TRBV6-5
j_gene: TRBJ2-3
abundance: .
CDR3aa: CASSYSGPRATDTQYF
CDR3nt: TGTGCCAGCAGTTACTCAGGGCCAAGGGCCACAGATACGCAGTATTTT

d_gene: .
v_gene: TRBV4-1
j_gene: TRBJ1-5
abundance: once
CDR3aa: CASSQDQGTVGPQHF
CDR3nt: TGCGCCAGCAGCCAAGATCAAGGCACCGTGGGGCCCCAGCATTTT

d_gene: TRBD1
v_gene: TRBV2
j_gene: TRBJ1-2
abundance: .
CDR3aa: CASSERGQGMGNYGYTF
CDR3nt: TGTGCCAGCAGTGAGAGGGGACAGGGAATGGGGAACTATGGCTACACCTTC

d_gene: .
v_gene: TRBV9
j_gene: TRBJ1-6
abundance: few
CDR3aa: CASSVGGGSNSPLHF
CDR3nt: TGTGCCAGCAGCGTAGGCGGGGGCAGTAATTCACCCCTCCACTTT

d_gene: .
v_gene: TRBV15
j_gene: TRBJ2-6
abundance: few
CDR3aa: CATAMGQISGANVLTF
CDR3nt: TGTGCCACCGCGATGGGACAAATCTCTGGGGCCAACGTCCTGACTTTC

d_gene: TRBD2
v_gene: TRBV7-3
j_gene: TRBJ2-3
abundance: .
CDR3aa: CASSWTSGGELDTQYF
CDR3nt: TGTGCCAGCAGCTGGACTAGCGGGGGGGAGCTGGATACGCAGTATTTT

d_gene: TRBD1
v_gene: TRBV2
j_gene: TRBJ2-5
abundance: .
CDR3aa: CANSPTGKETQYF
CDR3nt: TGTGCCAACTCCCCGACAGGGAAAGAGACCCAGTACTTC

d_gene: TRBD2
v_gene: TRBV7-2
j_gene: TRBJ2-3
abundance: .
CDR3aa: CASSLAGVAGGSTDTQYF
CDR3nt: TGTGCCAGCAGCTTAGCCGGGGTAGCGGGGGGAAGCACAGATACGCAGTATTTT

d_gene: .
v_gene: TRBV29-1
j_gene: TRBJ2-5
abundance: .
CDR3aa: CSVGSSGRETQYF
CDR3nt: TGCAGCGTGGGGTCTTCAGGTCGAGAGACCCAGTACTTC

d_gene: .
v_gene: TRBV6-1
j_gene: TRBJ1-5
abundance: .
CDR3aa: CASSGQDNQPQHF
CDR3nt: TGTGCCAGCAGTGGGCAGGACAATCAGCCCCAGCATTTT

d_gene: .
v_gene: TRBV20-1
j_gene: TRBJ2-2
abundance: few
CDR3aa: CSAGSGQVATGELFF
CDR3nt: TGCAGTGCTGGATCGGGTCAGGTTGCCACCGGGGAGCTGTTTTTT

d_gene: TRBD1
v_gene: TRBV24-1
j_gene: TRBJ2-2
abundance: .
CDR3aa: CATSDPGQGTGELFF
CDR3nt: TGTGCCACCAGTGATCCGGGACAGGGGACCGGGGAGCTGTTTTTT

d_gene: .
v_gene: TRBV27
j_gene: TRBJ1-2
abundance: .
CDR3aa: CAGKMTNYGYTF
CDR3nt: TGTGCCGGCAAGATGACTAACTATGGCTACACCTTC

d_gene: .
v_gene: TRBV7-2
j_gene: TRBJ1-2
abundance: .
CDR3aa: CASSLAALGGENGYTF
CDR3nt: TGTGCCAGCAGCTTGGCGGCCCTGGGGGGGGAGAATGGCTACACCTTC

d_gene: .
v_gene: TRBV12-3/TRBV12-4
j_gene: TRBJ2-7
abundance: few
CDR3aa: CASSIMYEQYF
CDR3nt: TGTGCCAGCAGTATAATGTACGAGCAGTACTTC

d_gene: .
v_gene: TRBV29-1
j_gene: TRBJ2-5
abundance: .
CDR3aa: CSVVGLGTRETQYF
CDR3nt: TGCAGCGTTGTCGGTCTAGGGACAAGAGAGACCCAGTACTTC

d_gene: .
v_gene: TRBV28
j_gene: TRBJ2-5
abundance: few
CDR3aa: CASIPEDGQETQYF
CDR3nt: TGTGCCAGCATCCCCGAAGACGGCCAAGAGACCCAGTACTTC

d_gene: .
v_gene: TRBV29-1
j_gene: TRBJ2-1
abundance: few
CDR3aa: CSVRGAQSSYNEQFF
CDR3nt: TGCAGCGTGAGGGGGGCTCAGAGCTCCTACAATGAGCAGTTCTTC

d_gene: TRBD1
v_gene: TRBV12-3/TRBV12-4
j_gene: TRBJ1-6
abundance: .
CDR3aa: CASTGTANSPLHF
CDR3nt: TGTGCCAGCACCGGGACAGCTAATTCACCCCTCCACTTT

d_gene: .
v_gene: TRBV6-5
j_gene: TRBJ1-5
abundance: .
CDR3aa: CASSDVRSNQPQHF
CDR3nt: TGTGCCAGCAGTGACGTGCGTAGCAATCAGCCCCAGCATTTT

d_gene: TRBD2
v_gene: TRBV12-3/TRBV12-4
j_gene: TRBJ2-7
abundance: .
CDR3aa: CASSLGSSGPYEQYF
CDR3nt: TGTGCCAGCAGTTTGGGGTCTAGCGGACCCTACGAGCAGTACTTC

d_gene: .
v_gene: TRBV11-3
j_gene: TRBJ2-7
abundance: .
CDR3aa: CASSPRTAGASYEQYF
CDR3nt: TGTGCCAGCAGCCCACGCACGGCGGGGGCGTCCTACGAGCAGTACTTC

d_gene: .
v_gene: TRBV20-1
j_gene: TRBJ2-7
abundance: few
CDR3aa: CSARRLHLYYEQYF
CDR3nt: TGCAGTGCTAGAAGGCTACACCTGTACTACGAGCAGTACTTC

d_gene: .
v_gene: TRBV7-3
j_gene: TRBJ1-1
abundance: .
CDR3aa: CASSIGGSTEAFF
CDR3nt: TGTGCCAGCAGCATCGGGGGGAGCACTGAAGCTTTCTTT

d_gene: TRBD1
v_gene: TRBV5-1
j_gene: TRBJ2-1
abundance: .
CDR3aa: CASSLGGTGSSCNEQFF
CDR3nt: TGCGCCAGCAGCTTGGGGGGGACAGGGAGCTCCTGCAATGAGCAGTTCTTC

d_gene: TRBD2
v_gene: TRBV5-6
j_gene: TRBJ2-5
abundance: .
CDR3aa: CASSLWASGGSETQYF
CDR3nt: TGTGCCAGCAGCTTGTGGGCCAGCGGGGGGTCGGAGACCCAGTACTTC

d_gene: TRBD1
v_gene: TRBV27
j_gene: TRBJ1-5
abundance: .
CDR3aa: CASSLRTGVNPQHF
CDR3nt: TGTGCCAGCAGTTTGCGGACAGGGGTAAATCCCCAGCATTTT

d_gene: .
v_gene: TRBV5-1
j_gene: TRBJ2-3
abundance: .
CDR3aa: CASRNGVDTQYF
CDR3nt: TGCGCCAGCAGAAACGGCGTAGATACGCAGTATTTT

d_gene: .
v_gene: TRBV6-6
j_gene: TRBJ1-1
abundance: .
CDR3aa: CASQDARLNTEAFF
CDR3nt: TGTGCCAGTCAGGATGCTCGCCTGAACACTGAAGCTTTCTTT

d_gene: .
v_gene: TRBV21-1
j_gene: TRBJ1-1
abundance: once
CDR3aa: CASGETGGGTEAFF
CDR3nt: TGTGCCAGCGGGGAAACAGGCGGGGGCACTGAAGCTTTCTTT

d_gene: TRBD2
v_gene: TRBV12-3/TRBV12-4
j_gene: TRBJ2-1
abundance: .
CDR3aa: CASSGGGARGEQFF
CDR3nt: TGTGCCAGCTCGGGCGGGGGGGCCCGTGGTGAGCAGTTCTTC

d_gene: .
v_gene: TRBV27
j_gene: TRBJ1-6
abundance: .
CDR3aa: CASRPAGEEHSPLHF
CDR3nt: TGTGCCAGCCGACCCGCAGGGGAAGAACATTCACCCCTCCACTTT

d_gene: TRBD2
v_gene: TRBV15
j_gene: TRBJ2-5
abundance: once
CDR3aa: CATSRGGRTSGSGEQYF
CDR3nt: TGTGCCACCAGCAGAGGGGGGCGGACTAGCGGGAGTGGTGAGCAGTACTTC

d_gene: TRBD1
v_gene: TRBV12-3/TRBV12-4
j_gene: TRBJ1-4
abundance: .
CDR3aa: CASRLGTGAEKLFF
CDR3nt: TGTGCCAGCAGACTCGGGACAGGGGCGGAAAAACTGTTTTTT

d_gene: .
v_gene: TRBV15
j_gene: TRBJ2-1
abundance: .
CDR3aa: CATTRGDNEQFF
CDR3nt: TGTGCCACCACTAGAGGAGACAATGAGCAGTTCTTC

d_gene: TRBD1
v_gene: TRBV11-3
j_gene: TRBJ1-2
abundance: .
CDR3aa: CASTERTGGDGYTF
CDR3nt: TGTGCCAGCACCGAGAGGACAGGGGGTGATGGCTACACCTTC

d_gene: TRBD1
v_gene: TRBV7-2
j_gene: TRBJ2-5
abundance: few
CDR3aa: CASSLVRLHRGYRETQYF
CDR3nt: TGTGCCAGCAGCTTAGTGAGGCTCCACAGGGGCTACCGAGAGACCCAGTACTTC

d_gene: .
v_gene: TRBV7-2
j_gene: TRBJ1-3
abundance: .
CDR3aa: CASSLVRPSGNTIYF
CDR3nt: TGTGCCAGCAGCTTAGTAAGGCCCTCTGGAAACACCATATATTTT

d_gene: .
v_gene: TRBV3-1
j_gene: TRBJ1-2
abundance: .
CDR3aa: CASSQAGATNYGYTF
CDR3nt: TGTGCCAGCAGCCAAGCCGGGGCCACTAACTATGGCTACACCTTC

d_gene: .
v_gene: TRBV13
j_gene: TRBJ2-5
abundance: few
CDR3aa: CASSPPSQETQYF
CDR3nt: TGTGCCAGCAGCCCCCCCTCACAAGAGACCCAGTACTTC

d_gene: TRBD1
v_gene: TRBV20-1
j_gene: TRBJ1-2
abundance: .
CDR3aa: CSASSERTGDSGRGYTF
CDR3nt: TGCAGTGCTAGCTCTGAGAGGACAGGGGATAGTGGTAGAGGCTACACCTTC

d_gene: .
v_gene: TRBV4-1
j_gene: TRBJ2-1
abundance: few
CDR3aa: CASSQDPPIQAYNEQFF
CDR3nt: TGCGCCAGCAGTCAAGATCCCCCTATTCAAGCCTACAATGAGCAGTTCTTC